This record covers a single T cell receptor (beta chain). This clonotype occurred a few times. Its target antigen remains unknown. No qualities accompany the bases; no much larger clone lies one base away. Patients with uncontrolled infections, other autoimmune diseases, pregnancy or lactation were excluded. Diagnoses were based on clinical symptoms, serum thyroxine and TRAb, thyroid ultrasound and orbital computed tomography. Total RNA was extracted with Trizol reagent, and quality was checked on an Agilent 2100 Bioanalyzer. The sample originates from a study of T cells in Graves' hyperthyroidism and ophthalmopathy (dated by TCRdb to between 2018 and 2021). General notes on the study: To identify distinguishing TCR V-J signatures, a discovery cohort of about 95 patients was used, comprising some 45 with Graves' ophthalmopathy and 57 with stable Graves' hyperthyroidism. Prospective prediction of ophthalmopathy was tested in an independent validation cohort consisting of 18 to 20 hyperthyroidism patients and around 16 patients who later progressed to ophthalmopathy. The 90 or so discovery patients were randomly split 7:3 into training and test sets. In about six Graves' hyperthyroidism patients, the study also compared T-cell repertoires from thyroid tissue with T-cell repertoires from blood. After blood sampling, hyperthyroidism patients were treated with methimazole at a starting dose of 30 mg daily, and ophthalmopathy patients were treated with high-dose intravenous methylprednisolone. TCR Vbeta CDR3 sequencing of 120 to 150 peripheral blood samples (roughly 43 ophthalmopathy, about 74 hyperthyroidism and approximately 17 progressor patients) is reported in the paper. Here is what the overall study found, with its caveats: During validation, the model predicted progression to ophthalmopathy a median of approximately 6.5 months ahead of onset, with almost 71% sensitivity and roughly 72% specificity. A 13 V-J signature model separated ophthalmopathy from stable hyperthyroidism, with 87.88% sensitivity and around 84% specificity in cross-validation and 80%/75% in testing. Most expanded thyroid clonotypes (frequency above 0.001) were also detected in blood, a finding suggesting that blood repertoires may reflect thyroid immune responses. Sample size was not statistically predetermined, and investigators were not blinded to group allocation.

Amplification of TCR beta CDR3 regions was carried out from RNA transcripts. A first-round RT-PCR of the TCR CDR3 used the HTBI primer set with the Qiagen OneStep RT-PCR kit. Libraries were constructed in a second round of multiplex PCR, after which size selection and purification were carried out. Paired-end sequencing of the libraries was performed with 100 bp reads on an Illumina HiSeq2000. Processing in the source paper ran as follows. Raw data were processed with SOAPnuke, discarding reads with adapters, uncalled bases, mean Phred below 15, or no exact constant-primer or identifier match. COPE v1.2.5 was used to merge the high-quality paired reads, and each unique nucleotide sequence was defined as a clonotype. MiTCR v1.1 was used to align clonotypes to the IMGT TRBV, TRBD and TRBJ reference segments. The analysis was restricted to V-J combinations with a frequency above 0.0001, which together covered 99% to 99.2% of the repertoires. The TCS score was defined as the ratio of F50 (clonal expansion) to E x V (chaos), calculated using BLOSUM62-based TCRdist between CDR3 peptides within each V-J. Welch's t-statistics and random forest reduced just over 500 V-J features to under 15, which were used in a naive Bayes classifier (R e1071). Thyroid-blood repertoire similarity was quantified with the Morisita-Horn index. Clones were called with MiXCR by TCRdb after fastp trimmed the public reads at Q25, and only in-frame beta chains were retained. Merged by CDR3 protein, the rows form single entries marked with the most common genes and DNA. TCRdb, rather than the study authors, made the V and J calls. Within this sample are about 510,000 distinct CDR3 sequences, with roughly 45% of them counted one time only. The biggest ten clones account for about two fifths of the sample.

The TCR originated in an adult woman with Graves' disease, either hyperthyroidism or ophthalmopathy (not recorded which). The specimen sequenced was peripheral blood or thyroid tissue (not recorded which).

The CDR3 in this case is CASMDSGNTGELFF. Read as DNA, the sequence is TGTGCCAGCATGGATAGCGGAAACACCGGGGAGCTGTTTTTT. The V and J genes are TRBV6-1 and TRBJ2-2, and perhaps TRBD2 as D gene, on 6 matching bases. V was cut back by 7 bases and J by 2 bases, leaving a gap of 11 bases between them. From a lookup of the germline V gene, CDR1 and CDR2 are MNHNS and SASEGT. There are 14 amino acids in the CDR3, from cysteine to phenylalanine inclusive. Only CDR3 DNA remains: 42 bases, in frame from the first base.